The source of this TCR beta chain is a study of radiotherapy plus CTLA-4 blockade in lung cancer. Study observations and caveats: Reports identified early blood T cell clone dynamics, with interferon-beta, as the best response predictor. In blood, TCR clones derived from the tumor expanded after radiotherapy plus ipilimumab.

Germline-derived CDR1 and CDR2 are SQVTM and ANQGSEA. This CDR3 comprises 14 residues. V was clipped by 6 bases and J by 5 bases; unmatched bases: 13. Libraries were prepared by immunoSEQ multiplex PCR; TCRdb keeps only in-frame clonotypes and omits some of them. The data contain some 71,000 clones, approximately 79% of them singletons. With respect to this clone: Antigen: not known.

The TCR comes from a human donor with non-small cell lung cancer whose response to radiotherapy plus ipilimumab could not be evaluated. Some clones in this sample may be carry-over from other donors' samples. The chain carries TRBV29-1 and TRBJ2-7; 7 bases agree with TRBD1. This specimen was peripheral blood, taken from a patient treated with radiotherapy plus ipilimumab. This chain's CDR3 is CSVSGPLGGHEQYF. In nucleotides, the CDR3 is TGCAGCGTGTCCGGGCCCTTAGGGGGCCACGAGCAGTACTTC.